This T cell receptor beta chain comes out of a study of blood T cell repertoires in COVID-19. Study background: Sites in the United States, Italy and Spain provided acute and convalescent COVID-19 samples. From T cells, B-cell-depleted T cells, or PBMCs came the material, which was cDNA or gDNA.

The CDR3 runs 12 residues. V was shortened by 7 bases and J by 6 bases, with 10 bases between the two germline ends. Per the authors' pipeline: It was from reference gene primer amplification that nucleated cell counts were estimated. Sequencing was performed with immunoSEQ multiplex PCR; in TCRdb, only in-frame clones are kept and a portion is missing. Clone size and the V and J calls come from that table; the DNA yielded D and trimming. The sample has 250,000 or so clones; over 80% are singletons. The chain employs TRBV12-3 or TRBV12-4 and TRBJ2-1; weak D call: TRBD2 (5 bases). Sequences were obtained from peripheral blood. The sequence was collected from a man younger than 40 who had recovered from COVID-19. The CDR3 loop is CASNPGVNEQFF. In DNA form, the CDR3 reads TGTGCCAGCAATCCCGGGGTCAATGAGCAGTTCTTC.